These 22 T cell receptor beta chains were sequenced from one sample in a study of T cell repertoires in cytomegalovirus infection. For these TCRs, the target antigens are not known. TCRdb called the reads again in MiXCR, with one record for every CDR3 protein. The sample yields fewer than 150,000 distinct CDR3 sequences, roughly 31% seen once. This specimen was CD8+ T cells from cultured PBMCs, taken from culture after CMV antigen stimulation. The source of these receptors is a human donor in good health (CMV status not recorded). Some clones in this sample may be carry-over from other donors' samples.

This clonotype was seen only a few times. The V and J genes are TRBV29-1 and TRBJ2-1; 8 positions match TRBD2. Germline CDR1 and CDR2: SQVTM and ANQGSEA. The V gene end was trimmed by 7 bases and the J gene end by 3 bases; junction bases not matched to a gene: 8. This CDR3 contains 14 residues. The CDR3 bases are TGCAGCGCCACTACTAGCGGAGACTACAATGAGCAGTTCTTC. Its protein product is CSATTSGDYNEQFF.

V usage is TRBV28 and J usage is TRBJ1-4; a weak D match, TRBD1 (5 bases). Germline V lookup: CDR1 MDHEN, CDR2 SYDVKM. The V end lost 2 bases, the J end lost 7 bases, and 14 bases lay between the germline ends. CDR3 length: 15 residues. The CDR3 loop reads CASSLVVGAREKLFF. The DNA for the CDR3 is TGTGCCAGCAGTTTAGTTGTAGGGGCGCGTGAAAAACTGTTTTTT.

In its sample, this clonotype was seen a few times. V usage is TRBV6-2 or TRBV6-3 and J usage is TRBJ1-1; tentatively, D is TRBD1 (5 bases). Germline assignment: CDR1 MNHEY and CDR2 SVGEGT. The CDR3 covers 14 residues. V shed 6 bases and J shed 1 base, with 12 bases lying between them. CDR3 sequence reads: CASRGLIRNTEAFF. DNA for the CDR3: TGTGCCAGCAGGGGACTTATCCGGAACACTGAAGCTTTCTTT.

This clonotype was detected a few times. The rearrangement links TRBV6-2 or TRBV6-3 to TRBJ2-7; 11 positions agree with TRBD2. V lost 2 bases to trimming and J lost 4 bases; unmatched junction nucleotides: 10. Germline loops: CDR1 MNHEY, CDR2 SVGEGT. The CDR3 extends over 17 amino acids. DNA for the CDR3: TGTGCCAGCAGTTACCTTTTCACTAGCGGGGGCCAATACGAGCAGTACTTC. This encodes CASSYLFTSGGQYEQYF.

This clonotype was detected many times. J is TRBJ1-6 and V is TRBV5-8; no clear D. The ends were cut back, 5 bases at V and 9 bases at J, with 15 bases in the middle. Germline loops: CDR1 SGHTS, CDR2 YDEGEE. This CDR3 spans 14 amino acids. The CDR3 is CASSPPRSGSPLHF. DNA for the CDR3: TGTGCCAGCAGTCCCCCTCGATCGGGTTCACCCCTCCACTTT.

This clonotype was observed a handful of times. This chain connects TRBV4-1 to TRBJ2-1, with 7 bases identical to TRBD2. Germline V gene data show CDR1 as MGHRA and CDR2 as YSYEKL. The CDR3 is 12 residues long. Unmatched junction bases numbered 2, after V lost 4 bases and J lost 8 bases. CDR3 loop: CASSPSGDEQFF. CDR3 DNA: TGCGCCAGCAGCCCGAGCGGGGATGAGCAGTTCTTC.

This clonotype was seen more than once but under ten times. The V gene is TRBV6-1, the J gene TRBJ2-3, with a tentative D call TRBD2 (7 bases). Germline V gene sequence: CDR1 MNHNS, CDR2 SASEGT. V was clipped by 6 bases and J by 2 bases, with 24 bases between them. The CDR3 is 18 amino acids. The DNA for the CDR3 is TGTGCCAGCAGCTACCAGAAGGGGGGGGGACACGCCACAGATACGCAGTATTTT. Translating gives CASSYQKGGGHATDTQYF.

V is TRBV6-2 or TRBV6-3 and J is TRBJ2-7; 11 nucleotides agree with TRBD1. CDR1 and CDR2 (germline): MNHEY, SVGEGT. There are 14 residues in the CDR3. With V trimmed by 4 bases and J by 4 bases, 3 bases remained unmatched. CDR3 sequence (DNA): TGTGCCAGCAGTTCCTGGGACAGGGGGTACGAGCAGTACTTC. Translating it yields CASSSWDRGYEQYF.

This rearrangement joins TRBV29-1 to TRBJ1-4; D unresolved. Germline CDR1 SQVTM, CDR2 ANQGSEA. The CDR3 is made up of 11 amino acids. V lost 6 bases and J 7 bases, leaving 9 bases between the germline ends. Here the CDR3 reads CSVARSEKLFF. The CDR3 DNA reads as TGCAGCGTCGCCCGGAGTGAAAAACTGTTTTTT.

This clonotype was detected only a few times. The chain is built from TRBV12-3 or TRBV12-4 and TRBJ1-1; maybe TRBD1 (6 bases). This CDR3 contains 16 residues. V lost 0 bases and J lost 5, with 16 bases in between. The CDR3 region is CASSLALGGAGTEAFF. Here the CDR3 DNA reads TGTGCCAGCAGTTTAGCGCTCGGGGGCGCGGGGACTGAAGCTTTCTTT.

This clonotype was seen a few times. The chain joins TRBV6-5 to TRBJ2-1; no firm D call. The CDR3 runs 16 residues. V lost 5 bases to trimming and J lost 4 bases, with 18 bases between them. From germline, CDR1 is MNHEY and CDR2 SVGAGI. Here the CDR3 DNA reads TGTGCCAGCAGTCGCACTATTACTCCGAGTTACAATGAGCAGTTCTTC. Translating it yields CASSRTITPSYNEQFF.

The CDR3 DNA follows: TGTGCCAGCACCTCGTTGGGAGTCTATGGCTACACCTTC. It yields the protein CASTSLGVYGYTF. The rearrangement uses TRBV6-6 and TRBJ1-2, with unresolved D. CDR3 size: 13 residues. Trimming cost V 7 bases and J 4 bases, with 13 bases left between them. Germline-derived CDR1 and CDR2 are MNHNY and SVGAGI (reference sequence).

The chain employs TRBV18 and TRBJ1-2; possibly TRBD1 for D (5 bases). The CDR3 runs to 17 residues. Germline values: CDR1 KGHSH, CDR2 LQKENI. The V and J ends lost 0 bases and 1 base respectively, with 15 bases between them. As DNA, the CDR3 is TGTGCCAGCTCACCACCGCGTGCCAGGGAAATTAACTATGGCTACACCTTC. Amino acid sequence: CASSPPRAREINYGYTF. The full variable domain, completed using reference TRBV18 and TRBJ1-2, is NAGVMQNPRHLVRRRGQEARLRCSPMKGHSHVYWYRQLPEEGLKFMVYLQKENIIDESGMPKERFSAEFPKEGPSILRIQQVVRGDSAAYFCASSPPRAREINYGYTFGSGTRLTVV.

A few counts support this clonotype. The CDR3 protein is CATEQGYYEQYF. CDR3 bases: TGTGCCACCGAACAGGGCTACTACGAGCAGTACTTC. The chain couples TRBV25-1 to TRBJ2-7; D possibly corresponds to TRBD1 (6 bases). The CDR3 totals 12 residues. Germline lookup yields CDR1 MGHDK and CDR2 SYGVNS. The V and J ends lost 10 bases and 3 bases respectively, with 13 bases between them.

This clonotype was picked up many times. This chain links TRBV7-9 with TRBJ2-5; 7 bases line up with TRBD2. Germline V CDR1 and CDR2: SEHNR, FQNEAQ (reference sequence). The CDR3 is made up of 15 amino acids. The J segment lost 0 bases and the V segment lost 1 base, leaving 2 bases of the junction unmatched. CDR3: CASSLGGGHQETQYF. CDR3 sequence (DNA): TGTGCCAGCAGCTTAGGGGGGGGACACCAAGAGACCCAGTACTTC.

This clonotype has only one observation. This sequence joins TRBV7-6 and TRBJ2-7, with D perhaps TRBD1 or TRBD2 (6 bases each). This CDR3 is built from 15 residues. V lost 5 bases to trimming and J lost 5 bases, with 19 bases between them. The germline V gene has CDR1 SGHVS and CDR2 FNYEAQ. The CDR3 DNA is TGTGCCAGCAGCACCCAAAGGACCGGGGGCCACGAGCAGTACTTC. Encoded protein: CASSTQRTGGHEQYF. The full variable domain, rest sourced from reference TRBV7-6 and TRBJ2-7, is GAGVSQSPRYKVTKRGQDVALRCDPISGHVSLYWYRQALGQGPEFLTYFNYEAQQDKSGLPNDRFSAERPEGSISTLTIQRTEQRDSAMYRCASSTQRTGGHEQYFGPGTRLTVT.

This clonotype was observed many times. CDR3 region: CASSLAQVFGKYMNTEAFF. The CDR3 DNA reads TGTGCCAGCTCCTTAGCCCAGGTCTTTGGCAAATACATGAACACTGAAGCTTTCTTT. The chain links TRBV7-2 to TRBJ1-1; D unresolved. Germline-derived CDR1 and CDR2 are SGHTA and FQGNSA. Trimming left V 8 bases short and J 0 bases short, with 28 bases between. CDR3 length equals 19 residues.

The rearrangement links TRBV7-3 to TRBJ2-7; 8 nucleotides match TRBD2. Germline CDR1 and CDR2: SGHTA and FQGTGA. V gave up 5 bases and J gave up 3 bases; unmatched junction bases: 9. This CDR3 has 15 amino acids. The CDR3 here is CASSTPGGTFYEQYF. The CDR3 DNA sequence: TGTGCCAGCAGCACCCCGGGAGGGACATTCTACGAGCAGTACTTC.

The V call is TRBV19, the J call TRBJ2-1, with D perhaps TRBD1 (5 bases). Germline loops: CDR1 LNHDA, CDR2 SQIVND (reference sequence). The germline V and J ends were trimmed by 5 bases and 0 bases, with 11 bases remaining between them. CDR3 length equals 15 residues. The CDR3 DNA sequence: TGTGCCAGTAGTGCTGACAGCTTCTCCTACAATGAGCAGTTCTTC. Translated: CASSADSFSYNEQFF.

This clonotype appeared many times. The CDR3 sequence is CASSLGLGTSGNEQFF. The CDR3 bases are TGTGCCAGCAGCTTAGGTCTCGGGACTAGCGGAAATGAGCAGTTCTTC. J is TRBJ2-1 and V is TRBV7-9, with TRBD2 matching 11 bases. The CDR3 has 16 residues. The germline V gene has CDR1 SEHNR and CDR2 FQNEAQ (reference sequence). Unmatched junction bases numbered 6, after V lost 1 base and J lost 7 bases. The full variable domain, in which reference TRBV7-9 and TRBJ2-1 provide the parts outside the CDR3, is DTGVSQNPRHKITKRGQNVTFRCDPISEHNRLYWYRQTLGQGPEFLTYFQNEAQLEKSRLLSDRFSAERPKGSFSTLEIQRTEQGDSAMYLCASSLGLGTSGNEQFFGPGTRLTVL.

The CDR3 loop is CASSLVPHMFYEQYF. The CDR3 DNA reads TGTGCCAGCAGCTTAGTACCCCACATGTTCTACGAGCAGTACTTC. This sequence joins TRBV7-2 and TRBJ2-7; D unresolved. Germline CDR1 SGHTA, CDR2 FQGNSA. The CDR3 runs 15 residues. Trimming removed 1 base from V and 3 bases from J, with 13 bases in between.

This clonotype was observed a handful of times. The chain recombines TRBV4-1 with TRBJ1-1; 9 bases align to TRBD1. Germline CDR1 reads MGHRA; CDR2 reads YSYEKL. V was pared by 4 bases and J by 4 bases, with 10 bases of the junction left unmatched. The CDR3 is made up of 16 amino acids. Written as DNA, the CDR3 is TGCGCCAGCAGCCGAAAACAGGGGGCTCGGAGCACTGAAGCTTTCTTT. Translating gives CASSRKQGARSTEAFF.